What follows are 21 T cell receptor beta chains derived from one specimen sequenced in a study of blood T cell repertoires in COVID-19. Data came from immunoSEQ multiplex PCR; TCRdb stores just in-frame clones and leaves some out. The sample shows under 300,000 clones, about 80% of them seen only once. Sequences were obtained from peripheral blood. All receptors come from an elderly woman with acute or convalescent COVID-19.

V and J are TRBV5-4 and TRBJ2-7; D perhaps matches TRBD1 (6 bases). The germline gives CDR1 SGHNT, CDR2 YYREEE (reference sequence). This CDR3 comprises 13 residues. Trimming took off 4 bases at V and 2 bases at J, with 10 bases between the two ends. This chain's CDR3 is CASSARGTYEQYF. CDR3 DNA: TGTGCCAGCAGCGCCAGGGGAACCTACGAGCAGTACTTC.

The chain carries TRBV10-3 and TRBJ1-5; possibly TRBD1 for D (5 bases). The CDR3 totals 15 residues. CDR1 and CDR2 from the germline V gene are ENHRY and SYGVKD. V lost 3 bases and J lost 4, with 13 bases in between. This CDR3 is CAISDRPGSNQPQHF. The CDR3 region has the DNA TGTGCCATCAGTGACCGGCCAGGGTCGAATCAGCCCCAGCATTTT.

The rearrangement uses TRBV7-8 and TRBJ1-4; D is unresolved. Looked up from germline, CDR1 is SGHVS and CDR2 is FQNEAQ. Trimming removed 0 bases from V and 1 base from J, with 6 bases in between. This CDR3 is 15 amino acids long. This chain's CDR3 is CASSLAGRTNEKLFF. CDR3 coding DNA: TGTGCCAGCAGCTTAGCTGGCAGAACTAATGAAAAACTGTTTTTT.

J is TRBJ1-1 and V is TRBV2, with 7 bases fitting TRBD1. The V and J ends lost 7 bases and 1 base, in that order; junction bases with no gene match: 9. The germline gives CDR1 SNHLY, CDR2 FYNNEI. The CDR3 extends over 15 amino acids. CDR3 bases: TGTGCCAGCACACCCAATTCAGGGGGGAACACTGAAGCTTTCTTT. Translated, it gives CASTPNSGGNTEAFF.

The chain employs TRBV2 and TRBJ2-3; 14 bases are shared with TRBD2. Germline CDR1 reads SNHLY; CDR2 reads FYNNEI. The CDR3 extends over 17 amino acids. Trimming at V came to 6 bases and at J to 0 bases, leaving 5 bases not matched to a gene. As DNA, the CDR3 is TGTGCCAGCAGAGGGACTAGCGGGGGCCTTAGCACAGATACGCAGTATTTT. It encodes CASRGTSGGLSTDTQYF.

V and J are TRBV6-6 and TRBJ1-1, with a weak D call TRBD1 (6 bases). The CDR3 has 15 amino acids. Deletions cut 4 bases from V and 3 bases from J, with 15 bases between. The germline gives CDR1 MNHNY, CDR2 SVGAGI (reference sequence). The CDR3 reads CASSSPRGEDTEAFF. DNA of the CDR3: TGTGCCAGCAGTTCCCCCAGGGGCGAGGACACTGAAGCTTTCTTT.

V usage is TRBV13 and J usage is TRBJ1-6; TRBD1 agrees at 9 bases. CDR1 and CDR2 from the germline V gene are PRHDT and FYEKMQ (reference sequence). The CDR3 is made up of 17 amino acids. V lost 0 bases and J lost 6; bases outside the gene matches: 6. The CDR3 spells CASSLGLGTGTNSPLHF. The CDR3 nucleotides are TGTGCCAGCAGCTTAGGCCTGGGGACAGGGACTAATTCACCCCTCCACTTT.

The rearrangement links TRBV30 to TRBJ1-4; 8 nucleotides match TRBD1. V dropped 0 bases and J dropped 14; count of bases not matched to a gene: 14. Germline V gives CDR1 GTSNPN, CDR2 SVGIG (reference sequence). The CDR3 totals 15 residues. The CDR3 protein is CAWSVPQGARSWLFF. Written as DNA, the CDR3 is TGTGCCTGGAGTGTACCCCAGGGGGCCCGGAGTTGGCTGTTTTTT.

The chain employs TRBV15 and TRBJ2-1; 9 nucleotides match TRBD2. J lost 4 bases, V lost 0 bases, and 4 bases had no gene match. In germline, CDR1 is LNHNV, CDR2 YYDKDF (reference sequence). This CDR3 has 16 residues. This chain's CDR3 is CATSRDLTSGYNEQFF. The DNA for the CDR3 is TGTGCCACCAGCAGAGATCTCACTAGCGGGTACAATGAGCAGTTCTTC.

This clone appeared a single time. The chain links TRBV12-3 or TRBV12-4 to TRBJ1-5, with D perhaps matching TRBD1 (5 bases). This CDR3 is 13 amino acids long. Between the trimmed V and J ends, which lost 3 bases and 4 bases, there was a span of 7 bases. The CDR3: CASSFRANQPQHF. The CDR3 nucleotides read TGTGCCAGCAGTTTCAGGGCTAATCAGCCCCAGCATTTT.

This chain links TRBV9 with TRBJ1-3; D call uncertain. The germline gives CDR1 SGDLS, CDR2 YYNGEE. Deletions cut 4 bases from V and 0 bases from J, with 11 bases between. This CDR3 is built from 15 residues. CDR3: CASSSAGYSGNTIYF. CDR3 coding DNA: TGTGCCAGCAGCTCCGCAGGATACTCTGGAAACACCATATATTTT.

The chain combines TRBV5-6 with TRBJ1-2; 10 nucleotides match TRBD1. The CDR3 totals 16 residues. Germline CDR1 SGHDT, CDR2 YYEEEE. The V gene end was trimmed by 4 bases and the J gene end by 3 bases; junction bases not matched to a gene: 9. The CDR3 bases are TGTGCCAGCAGCCGCCTTGGACAGGGGGACGACTATGGCTACACCTTC. It is translated as CASSRLGQGDDYGYTF.

The chain recombines TRBV7-9 with TRBJ1-1; 9 bases line up with TRBD1. CDR3 length: 15 amino acids. V dropped 1 base and J dropped 7; count of bases not matched to a gene: 7. The germline CDR1 and CDR2 sequences are SEHNR and FQNEAQ (reference sequence). Here the CDR3 DNA reads TGTGCCAGCAGCTTAGGCGGGGACAGGGCGGGTGAAGCTTTCTTT. Its protein is CASSLGGDRAGEAFF.

The chain joins TRBV18 to TRBJ1-6; 7 positions agree with TRBD1. Losses at the gene ends were 2 bases for V and 8 bases for J; bases not matched to a gene: 9. Looked up from germline, CDR1 is KGHSH and CDR2 is LQKENI. CDR3 size: 16 residues. For the CDR3, the DNA is TGTGCCAGCTCACCAGGGGACAGTAGGAGCGATTCACCCCTCCACTTT. It specifies CASSPGDSRSDSPLHF.

The chain couples TRBV6-2 or TRBV6-3 to TRBJ1-2; 7 nucleotides agree with TRBD1. CDR1 and CDR2 (germline): MNHEY, SVGEGT. V lost 2 bases and J lost 8; bases outside the gene matches: 8. This CDR3 region has 14 residues. CDR3 coding DNA: TGTGCCAGCAGTTACGGAGGGGGCGCGGAGGGCTACACCTTC. Translated: CASSYGGGAEGYTF.

V gene TRBV6-5 combines with J gene TRBJ1-2; D uncertain. V lost 5 bases, J lost 4 bases, and 14 bases lay in between. Germline values: CDR1 MNHEY, CDR2 SVGAGI. This CDR3 has 14 amino acids. CDR3 region: CASSQRPGIYGYTF. DNA for the CDR3: TGTGCCAGCAGTCAACGACCGGGGATCTATGGCTACACCTTC.

The CDR3 nucleotides are TGTGCCAGCAGCCTAGGGCGGAGCACAGATACGCAGTATTTT. Amino acids: CASSLGRSTDTQYF. The chain is built from TRBV7-9 and TRBJ2-3; D gene ambiguous. This CDR3 is built from 14 residues. CDR1 is SEHNR and CDR2 is FQNEAQ in the germline V gene (reference sequence). The V and J ends lost 5 bases and 0 bases respectively, with 9 bases between them.

The genes are TRBV15 and TRBJ1-5; 7 nucleotides match TRBD1. The CDR3 consists of 20 residues. V was clipped by 2 bases and J by 1 base; unmatched bases: 17. The germline V gene encodes CDR1 LNHNV and CDR2 YYDKDF (reference sequence). The DNA of the CDR3 is TGTGCCACCAGCAGACAAAGACAGGGCGGTAGTTTAAGCAGCAATCAGCCCCAGCATTTT. It is translated as CATSRQRQGGSLSSNQPQHF. Supplemented by reference TRBV15 and TRBJ1-5, the full variable domain reads DAMVIQNPRYQVTQFGKPVTLSCSQTLNHNVMYWYQQKSSQAPKLLFHYYDKDFNNEADTPDNFQSRRPNTSFCFLDIRSPGLGDTAMYLCATSRQRQGGSLSSNQPQHFGDGTRLSIL.

The V call is TRBV2, the J call TRBJ1-3, with 7 positions matching TRBD1. Trimming removed 7 bases from V and 0 bases from J; junction bases left unmatched: 6. The CDR3 is 15 amino acids. Germline loops: CDR1 SNHLY, CDR2 FYNNEI. The CDR3 DNA is TGTGCCAGCAAACCGGGACAGACCTCTGGAAACACCATATATTTT. Translation gives CASKPGQTSGNTIYF.

The genes are TRBV25-1 and TRBJ1-6; a possible D gene is TRBD1 (6 bases). The germline V gene encodes CDR1 MGHDK and CDR2 SYGVNS. Between the trimmed V and J ends, which lost 5 bases and 0 bases, there was a span of 17 bases. The CDR3 sequence is 18 residues long. The CDR3 protein is CASSPGTSLSSYNSPLHF. The CDR3 DNA reads TGTGCCAGCAGTCCCGGGACATCATTAAGCTCCTATAATTCACCCCTCCACTTT.

The chain links TRBV6-1 to TRBJ1-3; 8 nucleotides agree with TRBD1. This CDR3 has 15 amino acids. Germline V gene data show CDR1 as MNHNS and CDR2 as SASEGT. V lost 3 bases, J lost 4 bases, and 5 bases stayed unmatched. The CDR3, as DNA: TGTGCCAGCAGTGAGTCCAGGGGGCAGGGAAACACCATATATTTT. Its protein is CASSESRGQGNTIYF.